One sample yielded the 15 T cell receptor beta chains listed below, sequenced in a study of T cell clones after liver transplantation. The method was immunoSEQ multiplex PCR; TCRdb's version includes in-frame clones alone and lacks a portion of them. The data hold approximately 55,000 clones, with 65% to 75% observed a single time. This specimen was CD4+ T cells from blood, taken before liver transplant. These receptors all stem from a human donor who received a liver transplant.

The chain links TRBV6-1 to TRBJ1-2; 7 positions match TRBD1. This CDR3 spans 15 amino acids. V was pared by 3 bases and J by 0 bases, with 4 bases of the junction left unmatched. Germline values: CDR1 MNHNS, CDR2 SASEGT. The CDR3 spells CASSDLTGPNYGYTF. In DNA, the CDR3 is TGTGCCAGCAGTGATTTGACAGGGCCTAACTATGGCTACACCTTC.

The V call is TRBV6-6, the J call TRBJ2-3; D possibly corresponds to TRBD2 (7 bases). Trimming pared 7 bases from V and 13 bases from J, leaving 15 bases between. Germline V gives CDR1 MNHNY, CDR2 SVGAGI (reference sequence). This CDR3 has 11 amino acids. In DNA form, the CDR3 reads TGTGCCAGCACTCGCGGGGGCCTCAAGTATTTT. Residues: CASTRGGLKYF.

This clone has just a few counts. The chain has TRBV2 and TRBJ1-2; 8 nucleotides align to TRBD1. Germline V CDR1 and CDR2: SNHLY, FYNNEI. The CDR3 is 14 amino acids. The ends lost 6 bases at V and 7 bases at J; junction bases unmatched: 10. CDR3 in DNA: TGTGCCAGCAGCGGACAGGGTACTGTTCGTGGCTACACCTTC. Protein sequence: CASSGQGTVRGYTF.

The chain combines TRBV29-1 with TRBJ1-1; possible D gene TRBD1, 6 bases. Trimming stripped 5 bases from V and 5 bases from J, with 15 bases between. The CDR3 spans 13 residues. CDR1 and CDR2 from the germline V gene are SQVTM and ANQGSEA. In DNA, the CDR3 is TGCAGCGTTCTACAGGGTGCCATGACTGAAGCTTTCTTT. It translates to CSVLQGAMTEAFF.

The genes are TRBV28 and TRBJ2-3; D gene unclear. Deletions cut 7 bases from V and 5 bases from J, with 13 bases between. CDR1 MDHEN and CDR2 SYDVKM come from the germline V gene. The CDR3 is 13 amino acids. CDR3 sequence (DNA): TGTGCCAGCACGCAGACTGGCGGAGATACGCAGTATTTT. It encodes CASTQTGGDTQYF.

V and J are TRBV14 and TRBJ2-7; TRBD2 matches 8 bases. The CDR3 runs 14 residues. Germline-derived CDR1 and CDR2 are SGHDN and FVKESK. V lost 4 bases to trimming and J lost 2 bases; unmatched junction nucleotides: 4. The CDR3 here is CASSPTSGTYEQYF. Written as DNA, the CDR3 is TGTGCCAGCAGCCCCACTAGCGGAACCTACGAGCAGTACTTC. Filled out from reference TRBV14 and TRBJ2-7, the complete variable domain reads EAGVTQFPSHSVIEKGQTVTLRCDPISGHDNLYWYRRVMGKEIKFLLHFVKESKQDESGMPNNRFLAERTGGTYSTLKVQPAELEDSGVYFCASSPTSGTYEQYFGPGTRLTVT.

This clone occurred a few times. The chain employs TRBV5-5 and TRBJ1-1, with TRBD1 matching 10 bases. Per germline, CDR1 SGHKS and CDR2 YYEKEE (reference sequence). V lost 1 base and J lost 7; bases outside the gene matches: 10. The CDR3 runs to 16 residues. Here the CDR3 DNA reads TGTGCCAGCAGCTTGTCTCGACAGGGGGCGTGGGTTGAAGCTTTCTTT. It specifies CASSLSRQGAWVEAFF.

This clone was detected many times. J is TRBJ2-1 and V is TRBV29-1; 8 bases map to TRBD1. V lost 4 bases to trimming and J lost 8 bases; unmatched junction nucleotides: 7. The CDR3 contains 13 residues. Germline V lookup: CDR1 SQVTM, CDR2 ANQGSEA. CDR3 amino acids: CSVVRQGIDEQFF. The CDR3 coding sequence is TGCAGCGTTGTACGACAGGGGATCGATGAGCAGTTCTTC.

The CDR3 sequence is CASSYSRASGGDEQFF. As DNA, the CDR3 is TGTGCCAGCAGTTACTCTAGGGCTAGCGGGGGTGATGAGCAGTTCTTC. V and J are TRBV6-6 and TRBJ2-1; 10 bases agree with TRBD2. This CDR3 has 16 amino acids. V dropped 0 bases and J dropped 8; count of bases not matched to a gene: 7. CDR1 is MNHNY and CDR2 is SVGAGI in the germline V gene (reference sequence).

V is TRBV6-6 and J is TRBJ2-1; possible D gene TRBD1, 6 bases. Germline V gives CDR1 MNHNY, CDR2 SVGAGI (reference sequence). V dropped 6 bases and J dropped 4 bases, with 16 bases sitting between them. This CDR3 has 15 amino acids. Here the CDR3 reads CASRPQGLPYNEQFF. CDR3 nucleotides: TGTGCCAGCAGGCCTCAGGGGCTTCCATACAATGAGCAGTTCTTC.

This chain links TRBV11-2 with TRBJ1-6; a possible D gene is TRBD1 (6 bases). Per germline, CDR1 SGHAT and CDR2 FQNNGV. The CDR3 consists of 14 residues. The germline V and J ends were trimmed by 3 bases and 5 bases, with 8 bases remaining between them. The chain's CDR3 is CASSFSGDNSPLHF. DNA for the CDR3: TGTGCCAGCAGCTTTTCAGGGGATAATTCACCCCTCCACTTT. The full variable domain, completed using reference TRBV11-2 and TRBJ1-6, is EAGVAQSPRYKIIEKRQSVAFWCNPISGHATLYWYQQILGQGPKLLIQFQNNGVVDDSQLPKDRFSAERLKGVDSTLKIQPAKLEDSAVYLCASSFSGDNSPLHFGNGTRLTVT.

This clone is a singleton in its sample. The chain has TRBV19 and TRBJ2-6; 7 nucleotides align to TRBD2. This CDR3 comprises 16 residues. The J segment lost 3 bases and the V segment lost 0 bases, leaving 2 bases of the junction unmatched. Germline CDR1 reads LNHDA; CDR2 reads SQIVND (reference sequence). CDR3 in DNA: TGTGCCAGTAGTATAGATGGGGGGGGTGGGGCCAACGTCCTGACTTTC. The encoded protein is CASSIDGGGGANVLTF.

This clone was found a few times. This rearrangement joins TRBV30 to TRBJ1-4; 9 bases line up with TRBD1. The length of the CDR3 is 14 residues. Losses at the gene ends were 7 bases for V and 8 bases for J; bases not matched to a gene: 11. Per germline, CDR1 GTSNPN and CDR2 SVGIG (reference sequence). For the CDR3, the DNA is TGTGCCTCCACAGGGGGCTTAAATCTAGAAAAACTGTTTTTT. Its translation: CASTGGLNLEKLFF.

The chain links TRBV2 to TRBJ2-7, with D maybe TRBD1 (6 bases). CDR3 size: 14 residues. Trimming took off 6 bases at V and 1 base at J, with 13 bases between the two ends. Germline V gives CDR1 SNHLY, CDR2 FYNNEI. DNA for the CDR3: TGTGCCAGCAGGGGGGACATTGTTTCCTACGAGCAGTACTTC. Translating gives CASRGDIVSYEQYF.

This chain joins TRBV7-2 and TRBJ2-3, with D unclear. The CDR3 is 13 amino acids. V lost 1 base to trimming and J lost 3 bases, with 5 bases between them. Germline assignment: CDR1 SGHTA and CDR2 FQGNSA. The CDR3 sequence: CASSLGQTDTQYF. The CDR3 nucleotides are TGTGCCAGCAGCTTAGGCCAGACAGATACGCAGTATTTT.